These T cell receptor beta chains were read from a single sample in a study of T cells after yellow fever vaccination. TCRdb used MiXCR to reprocess the 5' RACE reads, holding one entry per CDR3 protein. The sample has 100,000 to 150,000 distinct CDR3 sequences, around 15% seen once; the top ten hold roughly 47%. This material consisted of CD8+ T cells sorted from PBMCs, taken 5 days after the yellow fever booster vaccination. The receptor source for this set is a man aged 18 to 29 who received the YFV17D yellow fever vaccine. CDR3s include the opening cysteine and the closing phenylalanine or tryptophan. D genes are given only for firm matches. Not every row has a clone size; where given, it reads once, few, many or a size class.

J gene | V gene | clone size | D gene | CDR3 DNA | CDR3 protein
TRBJ2-5 | TRBV10-3 | few | - | TGTGCCATCAGTGAGTATGGCAGAGAAGAGACCCAGTACTTC | CAISEYGREETQYF
TRBJ2-1 | TRBV6-6 | few | - | TGTGCCAGCAAAGCTAGCGCCAAAAACTACAATGAGCAGTTCTTC | CASKASAKNYNEQFF
TRBJ2-7 | TRBV9 | - | - | TGTGCCAGCAGCGCCACAGGGCTACCCTCCTACGAGCAGTACTTC | CASSATGLPSYEQYF
TRBJ2-7 | TRBV5-1 | - | - | TGCGCCAGCAGCTTGGACGGCCGGGGGCCCATCAACCTACACGAGCAGTACTTC | CASSLDGRGPINLHEQYF
TRBJ2-3 | TRBV7-3 | many | - | TGTGCCAGCAGCCGTCGGGCCCAGCCTCCAGATACGCAGTATTTT | CASSRRAQPPDTQYF
TRBJ2-2 | TRBV2 | few | TRBD2 | TGTGCCAGCGGTAGCGGGGCCTCGGGCGGGGAGCTGTTTTTT | CASGSGASGGELFF
TRBJ2-3 | TRBV3-1 | few | - | TGTGCCAGCAGCGAGGGGACTGCGGCAGATACGCAGTATTTT | CASSEGTAADTQYF
TRBJ2-3 | TRBV11-1 | few | - | TGTGCCAGCAGCTTCTGGGATGGCGATACGCAGTATTTT | CASSFWDGDTQYF
TRBJ1-3 | TRBV6-1 | few | - | TGTGCCAGCAGTGAAACGGGGGACTCTGGAAACACCATATATTTT | CASSETGDSGNTIYF
TRBJ2-3 | TRBV24-1 | - | - | TGTGCCACCAGTGTGGGGGTTACTAGCACAGATACGCAGTATTTT | CATSVGVTSTDTQYF
TRBJ1-1 | TRBV5-6 | few | - | TGTGCCAGCAGCTTGGATGGCAGCACCAACACTGAAGCTTTCTTT | CASSLDGSTNTEAFF
TRBJ2-7 | TRBV7-9 | - | - | TGTGCCAGCACCCTGGGCGGCCCGGGCTACGAGCAGTACTTC | CASTLGGPGYEQYF
TRBJ2-3 | TRBV5-1 | few | - | TGCGCCAGCAGCTTAAAGAGCACAGATACGCAGTATTTT | CASSLKSTDTQYF
TRBJ2-3 | TRBV4-1 | - | - | TGCGCCAGCAGCCCCGGGGAGGCCTCTAGCACAGATACGCAGTATTTT | CASSPGEASSTDTQYF
TRBJ1-4 | TRBV7-8 | few | - | TGTGCCAGCAAGCCAGCGAGAGGGGCAGTTGGGATCGTTGAAAAACTGTTTTTT | CASKPARGAVGIVEKLFF
TRBJ1-5 | TRBV10-3 | few | - | TGTGCCATCAGTGCTGAGAATCAGCCCCAGCATTTT | CAISAENQPQHF
TRBJ1-5 | TRBV4-1 | - | - | TGCGCCAGCAGCCCAGCAGGGTGGTCGGGGAGCAATCAGCCCCAGCATTTT | CASSPAGWSGSNQPQHF
TRBJ1-2 | TRBV21-1 | few | - | TGTGCCAGCAGCAAAGATGAACAAGCCTTCTATGGCTACACCTTC | CASSKDEQAFYGYTF
TRBJ2-1 | TRBV7-2 | - | TRBD1 | TGTGCCAGCAGCTTAGGGGACAGGGACTACAATGAGCAGTTCTTC | CASSLGDRDYNEQFF
TRBJ2-1 | TRBV21-1 | few | - | TGTGCCAGCACCTCGGGCAGGACTACAATGAGCGGGCAGTTCTTC | CASTSGRTTMSGQFF
TRBJ2-5 | TRBV4-1 | - | TRBD2 | TGCGCCAGCAGCCAAGATTGGGCGGGGGGGTCCTTTCGGACCCAGTACTTC | CASSQDWAGGSFRTQYF
TRBJ2-4 | TRBV7-9 | few | - | TGTGCCAGCAGCGCGAGGGGGTCACAAAACATTCAGTACTTC | CASSARGSQNIQYF
TRBJ1-3 | TRBV12-3/TRBV12-4 | few | - | TGTGCCAGCAGTTTAGCGTGGCAGGGCGGGAACACCATATATTTT | CASSLAWQGGNTIYF
TRBJ2-7 | TRBV4-1 | - | - | TGCGCCAGCAGCCAAAAGGCTCAGGGCGGCGAGCAGTACTTC | CASSQKAQGGEQYF
TRBJ1-6 | TRBV7-2 | few | - | TGTGCCAGCAGGGGTTCGGGAGTGGCCCTCCACTTT | CASRGSGVALHF
TRBJ2-7 | TRBV11-2 | - | - | TGTGCCAGCAGCTTCTTTGGGATATCCTACGAGCAGTACTTC | CASSFFGISYEQYF
TRBJ2-3 | TRBV3-1 | few | TRBD2 | TGTGCCAGCAGACTAGCGGGGGGGCCCGTCGGAATTACAGATACGCAGTATTTT | CASRLAGGPVGITDTQYF
TRBJ2-2 | TRBV20-1 | - | TRBD2 | TGCAGTGCTAGAGCCAAGCGGGGGGACCTAATTAACACCGGGGAGCTGTTTTTT | CSARAKRGDLINTGELFF
TRBJ2-3 | TRBV7-9 | few | - | TGTGCCAGCAGCTTCATAACAGATACGCAGTATTTT | CASSFITDTQYF
TRBJ2-3 | TRBV7-9 | few | TRBD2 | TGTGCCAGCAGCTCCACTAGCGGGGACACAGATACGCAGTATTTT | CASSSTSGDTDTQYF
TRBJ1-4 | TRBV12-3/TRBV12-4 | - | - | TGTGCCAGCAGTTTGGGGGACAAAGATAGGCGGCGGGAAAAACTGTTTTTT | CASSLGDKDRRREKLFF
TRBJ2-1 | TRBV7-9 | - | TRBD1 | TGTGCCAGCAGCTCGGGACAGTTCTTCTCCTACAATGAGCAGTTCTTC | CASSSGQFFSYNEQFF
TRBJ2-3 | TRBV7-6 | many | TRBD1 | TGTGCCAGCAGCTCGGGACAGGGGCTCGATACGCAGTATTTT | CASSSGQGLDTQYF
TRBJ1-1 | TRBV13 | - | TRBD1 | TGTGCCAGCAGAGACCGGGACAGGGACACTGAAGCTTTCTTT | CASRDRDRDTEAFF
TRBJ2-1 | TRBV12-3/TRBV12-4 | - | - | TGTGCCAGCAGTTTAGCGCTATTAGACACCGAAAGCTCCTACAATGAGCAGTTCTTC | CASSLALLDTESSYNEQFF
TRBJ2-1 | TRBV7-3 | few | - | TGTGCCAGCAGCACAGACGGTAGCTCCTACAATGAGCAGTTCTTC | CASSTDGSSYNEQFF
TRBJ1-1 | TRBV6-5 | few | - | TGTGCCAGCAGCCCCGCCTCGAACACTGAAGCTTTCTTT | CASSPASNTEAFF
TRBJ1-1 | TRBV5-1 | - | - | TGCGCCAGCAGCGGACTGGGTAGCACTGAAGCTTTCTTT | CASSGLGSTEAFF
TRBJ1-6 | TRBV20-1 | few | TRBD1 | TGCAGTGCTCTTCGACAGGGTCAAGATTCACCCCTCCACTTT | CSALRQGQDSPLHF
TRBJ1-5 | TRBV10-3 | few | TRBD1 | TGTGCCATCCGGGACAGGGAAGATCAGCCCCAGCATTTT | CAIRDREDQPQHF
TRBJ2-5 | TRBV7-9 | once | - | TGTGCCAGCAGCTTAGTTTCCATTTTAGAGACCCAGTACTTC | CASSLVSILETQYF
TRBJ1-1 | TRBV5-1 | - | - | TGCGCCAGCAGTTCGGAGCCTTCGAACACTGAAGCTTTCTTT | CASSSEPSNTEAFF